These 15 T cell receptor beta chains originate from one sample sequenced in a study of blood T cell repertoires in COVID-19. The repertoire was sequenced with immunoSEQ multiplex PCR; TCRdb's copy has only in-frame clones and lacks some. Of about 190,000 clones detected, nearly 90% appear once; the ten largest clones hold about 0.58%. Sequencing was performed on peripheral blood. The receptors were gathered from a man aged 50 to 59 with acute or convalescent COVID-19.

This clone showed up just once. Here the CDR3 reads CASSLRAGGDYNEQFF. DNA of the CDR3: TGTGCCAGCAGCTTACGGGCGGGAGGTGACTACAATGAGCAGTTCTTC. The gene calls are TRBV7-6 and TRBJ2-1, with TRBD2 identical over 8 bases. CDR3 length equals 16 residues. Germline loops: CDR1 SGHVS, CDR2 FNYEAQ. Germline trimming cut 2 bases from V and 3 bases from J; bases unmatched to any gene: 6. Supplemented by reference TRBV7-6 and TRBJ2-1, the full variable domain reads GAGVSQSPRYKVTKRGQDVALRCDPISGHVSLYWYRQALGQGPEFLTYFNYEAQQDKSGLPNDRFSAERPEGSISTLTIQRTEQRDSAMYRCASSLRAGGDYNEQFFGPGTRLTVL.

The V and J genes are TRBV18 and TRBJ2-4; 13 nucleotides align to TRBD2. This CDR3 has 16 residues. After removal of 3 bases from V and 9 bases from J, the junction contained 8 bases not matched to a gene. The germline V gene has CDR1 KGHSH and CDR2 LQKENI. CDR3 DNA sequence: TGTGCCAGCTCACCCAAACTAGCGGGAGGGCCTAGCATTCAGTACTTC. Amino acid sequence: CASSPKLAGGPSIQYF. The whole variable domain, remainder taken from reference TRBV18 and TRBJ2-4, is NAGVMQNPRHLVRRRGQEARLRCSPMKGHSHVYWYRQLPEEGLKFMVYLQKENIIDESGMPKERFSAEFPKEGPSILRIQQVVRGDSAAYFCASSPKLAGGPSIQYFGAGTRLSVL.

This clone is a singleton in its sample. The rearrangement uses TRBV7-9 and TRBJ2-7, with 7 bases aligning to TRBD2. The CDR3 runs to 12 residues. J was trimmed by 1 base and V by 8 bases; bases with no gene match: 2. Germline V lookup: CDR1 SEHNR, CDR2 FQNEAQ (reference sequence). The CDR3 DNA follows: TGTGCCAGCCGGGGGGAATCCTACGAGCAGTACGTC. Residues: CASRGESYEQYV.

The rearrangement links TRBV19 to TRBJ1-2; D remains unclear. V was clipped by 9 bases and J by 1 base, with 9 bases between them. The germline gives CDR1 LNHDA, CDR2 SQIVND (reference sequence). This CDR3 is built from 12 residues. CDR3 loop: CASKGLNYGYTF. For the CDR3, the DNA is TGTGCCAGCAAAGGACTTAACTATGGCTACACCTTC.

The gene calls are TRBV7-9 and TRBJ1-4; maybe TRBD1 (6 bases). The germline CDR1 and CDR2 sequences are SEHNR and FQNEAQ (reference sequence). This CDR3 is 13 amino acids long. With 4 bases removed from V and 9 bases from J, the gap between germline ends came to 12 bases. DNA of the CDR3: TGTGCCAGCAGCTGGGACACTTTCCAAAAACTGTTTTTT. It translates to CASSWDTFQKLFF. Supplemented by reference TRBV7-9 and TRBJ1-4, the full variable domain reads DTGVSQNPRHKITKRGQNVTFRCDPISEHNRLYWYRQTLGQGPEFLTYFQNEAQLEKSRLLSDRFSAERPKGSFSTLEIQRTEQGDSAMYLCASSWDTFQKLFFGSGTQLSVL.

This chain uses TRBV27 with TRBJ2-5, with 10 bases matching TRBD1. Germline values: CDR1 MNHEY, CDR2 SMNVEV (reference sequence). The CDR3 is made up of 15 amino acids. The J segment lost 6 bases and the V segment lost 2 bases, leaving 6 bases of the junction unmatched. In nucleotides, the CDR3 is TGTGCCAGCAGTTTACGGGGCGACAGGGGGCAGACCCAGTACTTC. This encodes CASSLRGDRGQTQYF.

A single count supports this clone. This chain uses TRBV19 with TRBJ1-6; D is ambiguous. CDR1 and CDR2 (germline): LNHDA, SQIVND (reference sequence). The CDR3 is 16 amino acids. Trimming cost V 8 bases and J 9 bases, with 23 bases left between them. CDR3 in DNA: TGTGCCAGTCGCCGGTTCCCCGAGAGCCAAATTTCACCCCTCCACTTT. It codes for CASRRFPESQISPLHF.

The chain couples TRBV27 to TRBJ2-3; 11 bases are a match to TRBD2. The germline V gene encodes CDR1 MNHEY and CDR2 SMNVEV (reference sequence). There are 15 residues in the CDR3. J was trimmed by 1 base and V by 6 bases; bases with no gene match: 3. CDR3 loop: CASRILAGGTDTQYF. Written as DNA, the CDR3 is TGTGCCAGCAGAATACTAGCGGGAGGCACAGATACGCAGTATTTT.

This rearrangement joins TRBV27 to TRBJ2-2; 7 bases are shared with TRBD1. Trimming cost V 4 bases and J 9 bases; bases outside gene matches: 8. The CDR3 is 14 residues long. CDR1 and CDR2 from the germline V gene are MNHEY and SMNVEV (reference sequence). CDR3 loop: CASSSGTEHRELFF. The CDR3 DNA follows: TGTGCCAGCAGTTCCGGGACAGAACACCGGGAGCTGTTTTTT.

In DNA, the CDR3 is TGTGCCAGCAGCTTAGGCCTGGGGGCGCTCACCGGGGAGCTGTTTTTT. It codes for CASSLGLGALTGELFF. V gene TRBV7-2 combines with J gene TRBJ2-2; tentative D call: TRBD1 (6 bases). The CDR3 sequence is 16 residues long. V was cut by 1 base and J by 4 bases, with 13 bases left in between. The germline gives CDR1 SGHTA, CDR2 FQGNSA.

The V call is TRBV30, the J call TRBJ1-2; tentatively, D is TRBD1 (6 bases). CDR1 and CDR2 from the germline V gene are GTSNPN and SVGIG (reference sequence). This CDR3 comprises 13 residues. V was clipped by 2 bases and J by 4 bases, with 11 bases between them. CDR3 nucleotide sequence: TGTGCCTGGAGTACGGACAGACCCTATGGCTACACCTTC. Residues: CAWSTDRPYGYTF.

The CDR3 region has the DNA TGTGCCAGTAGTACGGGACTAGCGGGAGGACCAAACTACGAGCAGTACTTC. Translated, it gives CASSTGLAGGPNYEQYF. The rearrangement joins TRBV19 to TRBJ2-7, with TRBD2 matching over 15 bases. CDR1 LNHDA and CDR2 SQIVND come from the germline V gene (reference sequence). The CDR3 is 17 residues long. J gave up 3 bases and V 4 bases, and 7 bases lay outside the gene matches. The variable domain in full, with the rest retrieved from reference TRBV19 and TRBJ2-7, is DGGITQSPKYLFRKEGQNVTLSCEQNLNHDAMYWYRQDPGQGLRLIYYSQIVNDFQKGDIAEGYSVSREKKESFPLTVTSAQKNPTAFYLCASSTGLAGGPNYEQYFGPGTRLTVT.

In nucleotides, the CDR3 is TGTGCCATCAGTGAGTCGTGGCCAGATCAGCCCCAGCATTTT. Its translation is CAISESWPDQPQHF. The chain combines TRBV10-3 with TRBJ1-5; D is undetermined. CDR3 size: 14 residues. The germline V gene has CDR1 ENHRY and CDR2 SYGVKD. V dropped 0 bases and J dropped 5 bases, with 8 bases sitting between them.

The chain carries TRBV2 and TRBJ2-5; D possibly corresponds to TRBD2 (5 bases). Germline V gene lookup returns CDR1 SNHLY and CDR2 FYNNEI. This CDR3 contains 17 residues. Trimming removed 2 bases from V and 2 bases from J, with 18 bases in between. Here the CDR3 reads CASSEWETVSVQETQYF. CDR3 nucleotide sequence: TGTGCCAGCAGTGAATGGGAGACGGTCTCCGTTCAAGAGACCCAGTACTTC.

The chain has TRBV19 and TRBJ2-1, with 9 bases matching TRBD1. The V and J ends lost 5 bases and 5 bases, in that order; junction bases with no gene match: 7. This CDR3 is built from 15 residues. CDR1 and CDR2 (germline): LNHDA, SQIVND (reference sequence). The CDR3 sequence is CASSPPGQGDNEQFF. As DNA, the CDR3 is TGTGCCAGTAGTCCACCGGGACAGGGAGACAATGAGCAGTTCTTC.